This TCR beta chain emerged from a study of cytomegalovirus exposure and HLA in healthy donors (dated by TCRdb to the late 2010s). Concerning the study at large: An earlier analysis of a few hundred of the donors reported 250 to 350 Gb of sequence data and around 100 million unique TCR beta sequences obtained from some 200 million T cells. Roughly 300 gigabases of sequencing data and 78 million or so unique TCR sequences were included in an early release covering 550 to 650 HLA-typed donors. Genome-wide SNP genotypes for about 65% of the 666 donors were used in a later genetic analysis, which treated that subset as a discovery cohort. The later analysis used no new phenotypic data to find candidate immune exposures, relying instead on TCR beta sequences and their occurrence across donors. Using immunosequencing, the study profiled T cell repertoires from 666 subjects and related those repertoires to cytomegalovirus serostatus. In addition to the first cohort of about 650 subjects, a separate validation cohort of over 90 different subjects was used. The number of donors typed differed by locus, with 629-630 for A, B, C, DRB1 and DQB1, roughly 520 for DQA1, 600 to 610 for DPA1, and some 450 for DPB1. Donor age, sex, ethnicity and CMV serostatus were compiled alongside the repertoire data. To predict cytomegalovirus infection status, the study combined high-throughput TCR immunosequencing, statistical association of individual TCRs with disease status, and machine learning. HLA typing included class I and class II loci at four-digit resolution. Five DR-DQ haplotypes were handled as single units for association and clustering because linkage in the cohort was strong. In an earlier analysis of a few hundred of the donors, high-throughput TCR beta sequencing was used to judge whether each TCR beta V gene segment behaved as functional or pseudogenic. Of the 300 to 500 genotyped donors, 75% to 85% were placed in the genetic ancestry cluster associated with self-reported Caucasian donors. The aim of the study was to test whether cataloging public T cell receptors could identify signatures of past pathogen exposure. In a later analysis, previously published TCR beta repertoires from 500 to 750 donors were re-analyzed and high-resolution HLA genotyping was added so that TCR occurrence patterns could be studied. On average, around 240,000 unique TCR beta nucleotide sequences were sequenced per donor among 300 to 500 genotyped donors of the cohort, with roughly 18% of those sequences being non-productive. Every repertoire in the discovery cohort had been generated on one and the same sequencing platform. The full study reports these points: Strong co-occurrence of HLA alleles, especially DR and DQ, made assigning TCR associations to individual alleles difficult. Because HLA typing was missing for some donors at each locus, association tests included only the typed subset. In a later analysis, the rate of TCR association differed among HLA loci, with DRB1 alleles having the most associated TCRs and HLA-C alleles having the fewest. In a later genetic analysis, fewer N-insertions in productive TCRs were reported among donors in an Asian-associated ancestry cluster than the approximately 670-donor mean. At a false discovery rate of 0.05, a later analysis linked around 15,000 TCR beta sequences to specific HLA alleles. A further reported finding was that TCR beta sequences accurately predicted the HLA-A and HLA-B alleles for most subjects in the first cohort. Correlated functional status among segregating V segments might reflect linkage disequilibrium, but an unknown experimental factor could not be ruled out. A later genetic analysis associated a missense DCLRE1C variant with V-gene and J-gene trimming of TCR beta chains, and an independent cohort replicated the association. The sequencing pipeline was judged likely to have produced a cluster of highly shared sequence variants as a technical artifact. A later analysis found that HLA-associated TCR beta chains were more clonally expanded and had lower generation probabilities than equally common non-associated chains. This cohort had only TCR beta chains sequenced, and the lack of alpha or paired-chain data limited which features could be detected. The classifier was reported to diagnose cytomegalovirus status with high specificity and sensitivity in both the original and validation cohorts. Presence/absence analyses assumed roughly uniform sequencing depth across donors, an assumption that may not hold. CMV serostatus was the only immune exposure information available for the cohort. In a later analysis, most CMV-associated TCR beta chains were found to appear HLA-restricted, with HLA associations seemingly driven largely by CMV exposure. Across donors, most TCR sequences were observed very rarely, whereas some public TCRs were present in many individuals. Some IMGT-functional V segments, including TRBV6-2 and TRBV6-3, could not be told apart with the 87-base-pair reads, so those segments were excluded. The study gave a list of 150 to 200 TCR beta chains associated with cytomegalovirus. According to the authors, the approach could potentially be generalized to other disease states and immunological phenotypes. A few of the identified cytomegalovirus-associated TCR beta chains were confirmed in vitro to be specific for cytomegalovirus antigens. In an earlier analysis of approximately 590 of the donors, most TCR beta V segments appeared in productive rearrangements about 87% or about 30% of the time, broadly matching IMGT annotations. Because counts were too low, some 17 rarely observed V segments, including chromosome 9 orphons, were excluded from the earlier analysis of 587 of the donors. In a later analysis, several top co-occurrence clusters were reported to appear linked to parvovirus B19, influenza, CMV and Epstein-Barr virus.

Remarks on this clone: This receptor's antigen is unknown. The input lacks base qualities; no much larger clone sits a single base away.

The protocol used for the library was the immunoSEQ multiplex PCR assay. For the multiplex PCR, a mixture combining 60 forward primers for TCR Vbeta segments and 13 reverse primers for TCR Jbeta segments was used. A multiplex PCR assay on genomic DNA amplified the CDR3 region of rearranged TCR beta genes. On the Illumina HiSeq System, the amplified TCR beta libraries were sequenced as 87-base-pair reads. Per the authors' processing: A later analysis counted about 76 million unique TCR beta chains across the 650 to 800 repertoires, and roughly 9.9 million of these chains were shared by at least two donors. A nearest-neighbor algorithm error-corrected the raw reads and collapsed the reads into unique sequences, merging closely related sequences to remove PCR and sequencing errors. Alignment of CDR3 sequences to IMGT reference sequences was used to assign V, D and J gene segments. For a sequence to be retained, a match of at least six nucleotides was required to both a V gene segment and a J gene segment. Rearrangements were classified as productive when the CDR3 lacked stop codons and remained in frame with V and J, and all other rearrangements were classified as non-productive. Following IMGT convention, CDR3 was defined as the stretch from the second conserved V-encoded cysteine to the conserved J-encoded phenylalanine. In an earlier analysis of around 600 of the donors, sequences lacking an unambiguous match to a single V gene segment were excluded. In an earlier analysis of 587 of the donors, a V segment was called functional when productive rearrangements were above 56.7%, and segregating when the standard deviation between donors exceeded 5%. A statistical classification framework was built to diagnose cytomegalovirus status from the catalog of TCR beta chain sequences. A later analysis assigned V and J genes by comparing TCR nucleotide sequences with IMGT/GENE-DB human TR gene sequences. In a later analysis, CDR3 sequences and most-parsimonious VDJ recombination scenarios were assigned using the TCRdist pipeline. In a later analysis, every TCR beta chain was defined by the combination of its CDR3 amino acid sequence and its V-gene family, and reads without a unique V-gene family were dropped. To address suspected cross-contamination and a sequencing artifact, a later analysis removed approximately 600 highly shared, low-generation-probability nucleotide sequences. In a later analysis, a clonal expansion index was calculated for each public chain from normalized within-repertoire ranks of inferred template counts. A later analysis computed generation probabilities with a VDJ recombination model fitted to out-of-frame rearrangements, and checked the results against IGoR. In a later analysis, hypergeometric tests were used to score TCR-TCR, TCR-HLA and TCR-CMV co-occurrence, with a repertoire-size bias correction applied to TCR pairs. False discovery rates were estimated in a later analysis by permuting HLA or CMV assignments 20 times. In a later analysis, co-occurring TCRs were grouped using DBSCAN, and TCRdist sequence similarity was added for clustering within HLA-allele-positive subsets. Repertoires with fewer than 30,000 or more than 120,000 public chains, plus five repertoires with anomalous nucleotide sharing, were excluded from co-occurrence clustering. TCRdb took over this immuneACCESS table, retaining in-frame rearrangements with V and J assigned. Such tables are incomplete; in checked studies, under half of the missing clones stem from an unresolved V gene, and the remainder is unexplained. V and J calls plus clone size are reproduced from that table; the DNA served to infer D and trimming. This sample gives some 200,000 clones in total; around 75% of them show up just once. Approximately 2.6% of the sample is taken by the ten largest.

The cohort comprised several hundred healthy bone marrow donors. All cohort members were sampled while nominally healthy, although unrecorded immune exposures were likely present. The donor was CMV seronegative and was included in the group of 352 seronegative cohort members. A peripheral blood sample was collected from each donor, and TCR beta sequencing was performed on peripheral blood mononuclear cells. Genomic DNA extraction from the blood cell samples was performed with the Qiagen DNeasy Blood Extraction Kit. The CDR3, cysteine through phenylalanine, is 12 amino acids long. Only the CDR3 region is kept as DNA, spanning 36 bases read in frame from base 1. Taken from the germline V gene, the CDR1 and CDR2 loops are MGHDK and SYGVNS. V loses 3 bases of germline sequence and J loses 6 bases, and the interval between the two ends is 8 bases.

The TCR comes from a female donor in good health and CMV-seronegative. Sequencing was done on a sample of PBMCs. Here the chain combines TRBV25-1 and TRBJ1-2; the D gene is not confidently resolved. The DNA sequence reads TGTGCCAGCAGTGATGCGGGAGATGGCTACACCTTC. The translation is CASSDAGDGYTF.